The T cell receptor beta chain under discussion was sequenced for a study of blood T cell repertoires in COVID-19. As for the study in general: Samples taken during acute and convalescent COVID-19 were collected in the United States, Italy and Spain.

Profiled with immunoSEQ multiplex PCR; TCRdb holds only in-frame clones, not every one. The sample has around 45,000 clones, 75% to 85% seen once; the top ten hold less than 9.5%. The CDR3 spans 15 residues. Germline V lookup: CDR1 SEHNR, CDR2 FQNEAQ (reference sequence). The V gene lost 4 bases and the J gene lost 4 bases, with 11 bases spanning the gap. Sequenced: peripheral blood. This receptor was taken from a man aged 80 or over in a cohort sampled during active COVID-19. The rearrangement joins TRBV7-9 to TRBJ1-6; no definite D call. The CDR3, as DNA: TGTGCCAGCAGCTCCGCGGAAACGTATAATTCACCCCTCCACTTT. Translating it yields CASSSAETYNSPLHF.